The rows below give T cell receptor beta chains drawn from one sample of a study of cytomegalovirus exposure and HLA in healthy donors. Sequencing was performed with immunoSEQ multiplex PCR; in TCRdb, only in-frame clones are kept and a portion is missing. The sample carries 200,000 to 250,000 clones, approximately 88% recorded once. The sequenced material came from PBMCs. All receptors derive from a woman in her 30s in good health and CMV-seropositive. CDR3s include the opening cysteine and the closing phenylalanine or tryptophan. The order of the fields is CDR3 length, J gene, V gene, clone size, D gene, CDR3 protein, CDR3 DNA. The D gene is left open where the match is weak. Clone size is not always given. Where it is, it says once, few, many or a class for expanded clones.

>15|TRBJ2-3|TRBV29-1|-|TRBD2
CSVKLLAGAQDTQYF
TGCAGCGTCAAACTACTAGCGGGAGCCCAAGATACGCAGTATTTT
>17|TRBJ2-2|TRBV15|-|-
CATSRDSLALNTGELFF
TGTGCCACCAGCAGAGATTCGCTAGCCTTGAACACCGGGGAGCTGTTTTTT
>13|TRBJ2-1|TRBV7-3|-|TRBD1
CASSLTGGNEQFF
TGTGCCAGCAGCCTGACAGGGGGCAATGAGCAGTTCTTC
>16|TRBJ1-2|TRBV4-1|-|-
CASSHPATSNLYGYTF
TGCGCCAGCAGCCACCCGGCGACCAGTAACCTCTATGGCTACACCTTC
>17|TRBJ1-1|TRBV27|-|TRBD1
CASSSRRQGGGRTEAFF
TGTGCCAGCAGTTCCCGTAGACAGGGTGGAGGGAGGACTGAAGCTTTCTTT
>12|TRBJ2-7|TRBV27|-|-
CASSPQGQEQYF
TGTGCCAGCAGCCCACAGGGACAAGAGCAGTACTTC
>15|TRBJ2-1|TRBV28|-|-
CASFPGPGKNNEQFF
TGTGCCAGCTTTCCTGGCCCCGGGAAAAACAATGAGCAGTTCTTC
>16|TRBJ2-5|TRBV28|once|TRBD2
CASSLSGGGDRETQYF
TGTGCCAGCAGTTTATCGGGAGGGGGGGACCGGGAGACCCAGTACTTC
>14|TRBJ1-5|TRBV27|-|TRBD1
CASSSHRGNQPQHF
TGTGCCAGCAGTTCTCACAGGGGAAATCAGCCCCAGCATTTT
>14|TRBJ2-3|TRBV5-1|-|-
CASKAGNSADTQYF
TGCGCCAGCAAGGCAGGGAATTCGGCAGATACGCAGTATTTT
>15|TRBJ2-7|TRBV18|-|TRBD2
CASSPPAGGPHEQYF
TGTGCCAGCTCACCACCTGCGGGAGGGCCCCACGAGCAGTACTTC
>11|TRBJ1-1|TRBV6-1|-|-
CASSTNTEAFF
TGTGCCAGCAGTACGAACACTGAAGCTTTCTTT